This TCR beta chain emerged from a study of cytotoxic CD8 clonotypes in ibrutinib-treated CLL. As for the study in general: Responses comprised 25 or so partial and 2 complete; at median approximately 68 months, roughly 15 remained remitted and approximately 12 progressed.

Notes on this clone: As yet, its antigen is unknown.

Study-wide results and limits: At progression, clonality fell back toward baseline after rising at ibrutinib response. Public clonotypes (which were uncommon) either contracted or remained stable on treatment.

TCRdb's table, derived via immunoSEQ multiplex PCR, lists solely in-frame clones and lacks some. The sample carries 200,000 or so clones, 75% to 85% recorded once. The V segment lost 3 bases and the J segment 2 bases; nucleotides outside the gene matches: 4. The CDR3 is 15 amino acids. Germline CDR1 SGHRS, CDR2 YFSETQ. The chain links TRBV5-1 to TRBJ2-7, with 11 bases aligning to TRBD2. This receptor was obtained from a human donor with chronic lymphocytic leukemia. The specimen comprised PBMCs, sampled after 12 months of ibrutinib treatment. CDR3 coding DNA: TGCGCCAGCAGCTCAGGGACTAGCGGAACCTACGAGCAGTACTTC. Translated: CASSSGTSGTYEQYF. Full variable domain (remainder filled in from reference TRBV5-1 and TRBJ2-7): KAGVTQTPRYLIKTRGQQVTLSCSPISGHRSVSWYQQTPGQGLQFLFEYFSETQRNKGNFPGRFSGRQFSNSRSEMNVSTLELGDSALYLCASSSGTSGTYEQYFGPGTRLTVT.